The 16 T cell receptor beta chains below all came from one sample that was sequenced in a study of human T cells and chemical hapten exposure. The time point was: patch test 1, 2 weeks after DPC sensitization. Treatment noted: therapeutic diphenylcyclopropenone sensitization with weekly scalp DPC. TCRdb ran MiXCR on the RACE reads and lists one entry per CDR3 protein. In the table there are roughly 82,000 distinct CDR3 sequences, roughly 12% of which are singletons. Material: whole blood, obtained in connection with sensitization to the hapten diphenylcyclopropenone (DPC). These receptors originate from a woman aged 60-70 years with alopecia areata. Some clones in this sample may be carry-over from other donors' samples.

This clonotype was found many times. The chain employs TRBV5-1 and TRBJ1-3; no reliable D call. Germline CDR1 SGHRS, CDR2 YFSETQ. V was clipped by 0 bases and J by 0 bases, with 4 bases between them. CDR3 length: 14 residues. The CDR3 DNA reads TGCGCCAGCAGCTTGGCCAGCTCTGGAAACACCATATATTTT. Encoded protein: CASSLASSGNTIYF.

This clonotype was seen repeatedly, ten times or more. The CDR3 loop is CAWGRTGTTRNEQFF. DNA of the CDR3: TGTGCCTGGGGGCGGACAGGCACAACTAGGAATGAGCAGTTCTTC. The V call is TRBV30, the J call TRBJ2-1, with 7 bases aligning to TRBD1. There are 15 residues in the CDR3. Germline trimming cut 5 bases from V and 7 bases from J; bases unmatched to any gene: 14. In germline, CDR1 is GTSNPN, CDR2 SVGIG (reference sequence).

This clonotype was counted ten times or more. The V gene is TRBV5-6, the J gene TRBJ2-7, with D possibly TRBD2 on 5 matching bases. This CDR3 has 17 residues. Germline-derived CDR1 and CDR2 are SGHDT and YYEEEE. Trimming removed 4 bases at V and 0 bases at J, with 20 bases between. The CDR3, as DNA: TGTGCCAGCAGCCCCACCTTACTAGTCGGGAACTCCTACGAGCAGTACTTC. Residues: CASSPTLLVGNSYEQYF.

In this sample, this clonotype turned up many times. The chain recombines TRBV14 with TRBJ2-7, with D perhaps matching TRBD1 (5 bases). Trimming removed 2 bases from V and 4 bases from J, with 12 bases in between. Germline loops: CDR1 SGHDN, CDR2 FVKESK. The CDR3 runs to 14 residues. The CDR3 DNA follows: TGTGCCAGCAGCCAAAAAGGACACTCTTACGAGCAGTACTTC. Amino acid sequence: CASSQKGHSYEQYF.

This clonotype was observed once. V gene TRBV9 combines with J gene TRBJ2-1; the match to TRBD1 covers 9 bases. The CDR3 spans 15 residues. The germline V gene encodes CDR1 SGDLS and CDR2 YYNGEE. V shed 3 bases, J shed 3 bases, and the junction held 4 bases outside the gene matches. The chain's CDR3 is CASSEGQGIYNEQFF. Here the CDR3 DNA reads TGTGCCAGCAGCGAAGGACAGGGGATCTACAATGAGCAGTTCTTC.

This clonotype was detected only a few times. The chain links TRBV15 to TRBJ1-4; possible D gene TRBD1, 5 bases. Germline V gene lookup returns CDR1 LNHNV and CDR2 YYDKDF (reference sequence). Trimming removed 0 bases from V and 7 bases from J, with 12 bases in between. This CDR3 is built from 15 residues. The chain's CDR3 is CATSRERGGLEKLFF. The CDR3 DNA sequence: TGTGCCACCAGCAGAGAAAGGGGTGGGCTTGAAAAACTGTTTTTT.

J is TRBJ2-2 and V is TRBV7-9; either TRBD1 or TRBD2 may fit D (6 bases each). V lost 5 bases and J lost 2, with 21 bases in between. The CDR3 contains 18 residues. In germline, CDR1 is SEHNR, CDR2 FQNEAQ (reference sequence). CDR3 coding DNA: TGTGCCAGCAGCCCTCTTTTCGGGGGCGGAGTTAACACCGGGGAGCTGTTTTTT. Translated, it gives CASSPLFGGGVNTGELFF.

This clonotype has a count of ten or more. This chain joins TRBV10-3 and TRBJ2-2, with TRBD1 identical over 7 bases. Per germline, CDR1 ENHRY and CDR2 SYGVKD. This CDR3 comprises 14 residues. With 6 bases clipped from V and 7 bases from J, the junction kept 8 bases outside the gene matches. The CDR3 DNA reads as TGTGCCATCAGGCAACAGGGGCGCGACGGGGAGCTGTTTTTT. Translation: CAIRQQGRDGELFF.

The chain links TRBV6-2 or TRBV6-3 to TRBJ1-1; D unclear. V lost 7 bases and J lost 6, with 15 bases in between. CDR1 MNHEY and CDR2 SVGEGT come from the germline V gene. The CDR3 is 13 residues long. The CDR3 is CASTSAGGSEAFF. DNA of the CDR3: TGTGCCAGCACGTCCGCCGGCGGGTCTGAAGCTTTCTTT.

This clonotype was detected a few times. The rearrangement uses TRBV11-1 and TRBJ2-5; 8 nucleotides match TRBD2. Germline CDR1 reads SGHAT; CDR2 reads FQDESV (reference sequence). This CDR3 region has 13 residues. V shed 11 bases and J 1 base; nucleotides not matched to a gene: 6. The CDR3 loop is CAVSRGGQETQYF. Here the CDR3 DNA reads TGTGCCGTCTCTCGGGGGGGCCAAGAGACCCAGTACTTC.

In this sample, this clonotype turned up a few times. This chain connects TRBV15 to TRBJ2-3; TRBD2 aligns across 8 bases. V dropped 2 bases and J dropped 4; count of bases not matched to a gene: 5. The germline gives CDR1 LNHNV, CDR2 YYDKDF (reference sequence). This CDR3 region has 15 residues. CDR3 nucleotides: TGTGCCACCAGCAGAACGGGACTAGGGGCAGATACGCAGTATTTT. Translation gives CATSRTGLGADTQYF.

This clonotype was recorded at least ten times. The chain is built from TRBV20-1 and TRBJ1-6, with TRBD1 matching 7 bases. Germline CDR1 is DFQATT and CDR2 is SNEGSKA (reference sequence). The V and J ends lost 3 bases and 10 bases, in that order; junction bases with no gene match: 6. The CDR3 consists of 13 residues. This CDR3 is CSARTGTDSPLHF. The CDR3 DNA sequence: TGCAGTGCTAGGACCGGGACAGACTCACCCCTCCACTTT.

The sample holds many counts of this clonotype. The chain combines TRBV5-5 with TRBJ2-1, with D hard to call. The CDR3 loop spans 16 amino acids. CDR1 and CDR2 (germline): SGHKS, YYEKEE (reference sequence). Trimming took 2 bases from V and 0 from J, leaving 12 bases between them. The CDR3 nucleotides are TGTGCCAGCAGCTTATTGGTGGAGACCTCCTACAATGAGCAGTTCTTC. It codes for CASSLLVETSYNEQFF.

The J gene is TRBJ1-5, the V gene TRBV6-6; 11 nucleotides line up with TRBD1. The CDR3 is made up of 17 amino acids. The V segment lost 6 bases and the J segment 2 bases; nucleotides outside the gene matches: 9. Per germline, CDR1 MNHNY and CDR2 SVGAGI (reference sequence). For the CDR3, the DNA is TGTGCCAGCAGCAGGGGACAGGGGGGAGAGGGCAATCAGCCCCAGCATTTT. It codes for CASSRGQGGEGNQPQHF.

This chain connects TRBV5-1 to TRBJ2-5, with unresolved D. This CDR3 is built from 13 residues. V dropped 0 bases and J dropped 4 bases, with 7 bases sitting between them. Germline CDR1 and CDR2: SGHRS and YFSETQ. The CDR3 sequence: CASSLVVGETQYF. The DNA for the CDR3 is TGCGCCAGCAGCTTGGTGGTTGGAGAGACCCAGTACTTC.

The chain's CDR3 is CASSLPGSDTQYF. Here the CDR3 DNA reads TGTGCCAGCAGCTTACCAGGGAGCGATACGCAGTATTTT. The chain carries TRBV11-2 and TRBJ2-3; possibly TRBD1 or TRBD2 for D (5 bases each). CDR3 length: 13 amino acids. V lost 2 bases, J lost 6 bases, and 9 bases lay in between. Germline CDR1 SGHAT, CDR2 FQNNGV. The variable domain in full, completed from reference TRBV11-2 and TRBJ2-3, reads EAGVAQSPRYKIIEKRQSVAFWCNPISGHATLYWYQQILGQGPKLLIQFQNNGVVDDSQLPKDRFSAERLKGVDSTLKIQPAKLEDSAVYLCASSLPGSDTQYFGPGTRLTVL.